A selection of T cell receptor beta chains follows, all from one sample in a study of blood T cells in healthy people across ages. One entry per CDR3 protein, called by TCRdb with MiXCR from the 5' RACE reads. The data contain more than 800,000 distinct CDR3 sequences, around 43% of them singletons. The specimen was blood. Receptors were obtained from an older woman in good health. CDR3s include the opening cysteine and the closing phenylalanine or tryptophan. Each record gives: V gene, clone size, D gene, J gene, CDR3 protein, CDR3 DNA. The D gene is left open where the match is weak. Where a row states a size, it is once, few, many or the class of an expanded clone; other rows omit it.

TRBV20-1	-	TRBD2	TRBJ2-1	CSAPREGLCNEQFF	TGCAGTGCCCCGCGGGAGGGGTTGTGCAATGAGCAGTTCTTC
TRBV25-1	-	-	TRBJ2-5	CASSGTGGEETQYF	TGTGCCAGCAGTGGTACAGGGGGGGAAGAGACCCAGTACTTC
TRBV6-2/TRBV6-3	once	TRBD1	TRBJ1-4	CASSGDRGRIEKLFF	TGTGCCAGCAGTGGAGACAGGGGGCGTATTGAAAAACTGTTTTTT
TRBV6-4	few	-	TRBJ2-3	CASSVDPSYEKQYF	TGTGCCAGCAGTGTCGACCCTTCTTATGAAAAGCAGTATTTT
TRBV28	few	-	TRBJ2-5	CASRRRNQETQYF	TGTGCCAGCAGGAGGAGAAACCAAGAGACCCAGTACTTC
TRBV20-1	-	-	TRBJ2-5	CSAISPRAGVQETQYF	TGCAGTGCCATCTCTCCCCGTGCAGGGGTGCAAGAGACCCAGTACTTC
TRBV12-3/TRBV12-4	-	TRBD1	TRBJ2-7	CASSVDRVYKQYF	TGTGCCAGCAGTGTCGACAGGGTCTACAAGCAGTACTTC
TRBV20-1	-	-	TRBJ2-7	CSARDRWKDIVYEQYF	TGCAGTGCTAGAGATAGGTGGAAGGACATCGTCTACGAGCAGTACTTC
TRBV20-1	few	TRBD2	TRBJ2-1	CSARHSLAGLFDEQFF	TGCAGTGCTAGACATAGCCTAGCGGGACTCTTCGATGAGCAGTTCTTC
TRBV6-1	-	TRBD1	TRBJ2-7	CASSESATGTHEQYF	TGTGCCAGCAGTGAATCGGCGACAGGGACCCACGAGCAGTACTTC
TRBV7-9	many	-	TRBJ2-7	CASTLSSSYEQYF	TGTGCCAGCACCCTAAGCTCGAGCTACGAGCAGTACTTC
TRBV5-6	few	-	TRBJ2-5	CASSLGPMETQYF	TGTGCCAGCAGCTTGGGACCTATGGAGACCCAGTACTTC
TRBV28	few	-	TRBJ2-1	CASSSLLESRGQFF	TGTGCCAGCAGTTCCCTTCTAGAGAGCCGGGGGCAGTTCTTC
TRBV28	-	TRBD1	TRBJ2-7	CASQDYGTGGEEQYF	TGTGCCAGCCAAGACTACGGGACAGGGGGAGAAGAGCAGTACTTC
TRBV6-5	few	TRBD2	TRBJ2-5	CASIEREDPETQYF	TGTGCCAGCATCGAGCGGGAGGATCCAGAGACCCAGTACTTC
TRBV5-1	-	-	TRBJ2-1	CASSLGQTNNEQFF	TGCGCCAGCAGCTTGGGACAGACGAACAATGAGCAGTTCTTC
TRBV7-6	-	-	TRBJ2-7	CASSAGPGDYEQYF	TGTGCCAGCAGCGCCGGGCCGGGGGACTACGAGCAGTACTTC
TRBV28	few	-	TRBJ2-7	CAVGSPPYEQYF	TGTGCCGTTGGGTCCCCTCCCTACGAGCAGTACTTC
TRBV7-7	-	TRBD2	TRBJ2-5	CASSLNLAGQETQYF	TGTGCCAGCAGCTTGAATCTAGCGGGCCAAGAGACCCAGTACTTC
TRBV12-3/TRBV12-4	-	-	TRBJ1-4	CASRAVANRRRNEKLFF	TGTGCCAGCAGAGCCGTCGCTAATAGGCGGCGGAATGAAAAACTGTTTTTT
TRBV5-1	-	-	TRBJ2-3	CASSIQTGPGDTQYF	TGCGCCAGCAGCATACAGACAGGCCCCGGGGATACGCAGTATTTT
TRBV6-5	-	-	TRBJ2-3	CASKVTGSTDTQYF	TGTGCCAGCAAGGTTACTGGTAGCACAGATACGCAGTATTTT
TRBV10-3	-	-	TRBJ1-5	CAISDIGNQPQHF	TGTGCCATCAGTGATATCGGTAATCAGCCCCAGCATTTT
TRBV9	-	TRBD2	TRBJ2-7	CASSGGGSGYEQYF	TGTGCCAGCAGCGGGGGGGGATCGGGGTACGAGCAGTACTTC
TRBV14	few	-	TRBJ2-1	CASSQDRNRVLSGNEQFF	TGTGCCAGCAGCCAAGATCGAAACAGAGTCCTATCCGGCAATGAGCAGTTCTTC
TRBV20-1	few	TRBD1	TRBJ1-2	CSAEDREDGYTF	TGCAGTGCTGAGGACAGGGAAGATGGCTACACCTTC
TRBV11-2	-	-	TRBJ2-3	CASSTRTVDTQYF	TGTGCCAGCAGCACCCGGACCGTAGATACGCAGTATTTT
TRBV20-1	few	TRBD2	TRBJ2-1	CSARVWGTSGSDNEQFF	TGCAGTGCTAGAGTTTGGGGGACTAGCGGGAGTGACAATGAGCAGTTCTTC
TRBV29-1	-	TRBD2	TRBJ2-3	CSVDVLRTSGGFADTQYF	TGCAGCGTTGACGTACTACGGACTAGCGGGGGGTTTGCAGATACGCAGTATTTT
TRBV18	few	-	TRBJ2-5	CASSRSTGETQYF	TGTGCCAGCTCACGCTCTACTGGAGAGACCCAGTACTTC
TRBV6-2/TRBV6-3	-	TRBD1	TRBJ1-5	CASRGQGALRQPQHF	TGTGCCAGCAGGGGACAGGGGGCGCTACGGCAGCCCCAGCATTTT
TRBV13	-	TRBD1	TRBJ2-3	CASSSRTGGMADTQYF	TGTGCCAGCAGCTCCCGGACAGGGGGCATGGCAGATACGCAGTATTTT
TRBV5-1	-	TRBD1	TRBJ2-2	CASSFGTGPGELFF	TGCGCCAGCAGCTTTGGGACAGGTCCCGGGGAGCTGTTTTTT
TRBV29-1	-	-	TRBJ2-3	CSVEVGSTRSTQYF	TGCAGCGTTGAAGTCGGTTCCACTCGGTCTACGCAGTATTTT
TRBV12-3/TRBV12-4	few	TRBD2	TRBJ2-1	CASTSGSSYNEQFF	TGTGCCAGCACCAGCGGGAGCTCCTACAATGAGCAGTTCTTC
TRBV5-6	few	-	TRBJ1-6	CASSSDPYNSPLHF	TGTGCCAGCAGCTCAGACCCTTATAATTCACCCCTCCACTTT
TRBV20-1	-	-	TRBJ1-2	CSAHPGDYGYTF	TGCAGTGCCCACCCAGGGGACTATGGCTACACCTTC
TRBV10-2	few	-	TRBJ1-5	CASSDRVGQPQHF	TGCGCCAGCAGTGACAGGGTGGGACAGCCCCAGCATTTT
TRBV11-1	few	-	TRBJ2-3	CASRYGLGGTDTQYF	TGTGCCAGCAGATATGGACTAGGGGGAACAGATACGCAGTATTTT
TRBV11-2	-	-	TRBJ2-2	CASSLSPGVSTGELFF	TGTGCCAGCAGCTTATCCCCGGGAGTAAGCACCGGGGAGCTGTTTTTT
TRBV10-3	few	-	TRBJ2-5	CAISEMRGKETQYF	TGTGCCATCAGTGAGATGAGGGGGAAAGAGACCCAGTACTTC
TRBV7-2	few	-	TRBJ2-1	CASSLKRVGGHEQFF	TGTGCCAGCAGCTTAAAGAGGGTCGGGGGCCATGAGCAGTTCTTC
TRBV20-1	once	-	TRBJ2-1	CSAIGADGVEQFF	TGCAGTGCTATAGGGGCCGACGGGGTTGAGCAGTTCTTC
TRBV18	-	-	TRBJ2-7	CASSLEGHIYEQYF	TGTGCCAGCTCACTCGAGGGACATATCTACGAGCAGTACTTC